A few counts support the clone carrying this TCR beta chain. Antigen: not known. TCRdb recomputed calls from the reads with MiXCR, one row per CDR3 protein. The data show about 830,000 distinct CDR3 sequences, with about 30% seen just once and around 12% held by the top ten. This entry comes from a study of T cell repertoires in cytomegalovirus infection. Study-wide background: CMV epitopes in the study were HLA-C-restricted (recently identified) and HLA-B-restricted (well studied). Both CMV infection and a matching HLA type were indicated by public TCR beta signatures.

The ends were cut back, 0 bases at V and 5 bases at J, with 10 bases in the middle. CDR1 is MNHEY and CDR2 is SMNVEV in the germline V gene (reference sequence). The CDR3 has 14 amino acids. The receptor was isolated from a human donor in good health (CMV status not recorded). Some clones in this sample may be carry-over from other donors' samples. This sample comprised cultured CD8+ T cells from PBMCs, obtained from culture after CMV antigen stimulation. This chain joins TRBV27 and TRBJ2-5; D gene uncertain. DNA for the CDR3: TGTGCCAGCAGTTTATCAGTATTTTGGGAGACCCAGTACTTC. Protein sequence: CASSLSVFWETQYF.